A single sample gave rise to the 16 T cell receptor beta chains below, sequenced in a study of T cells in Graves' hyperthyroidism and ophthalmopathy (dated by TCRdb to about 2019). Receptors were amplified or captured by multiplex PCR. Sequencing was performed on an Illumina HiSeq 2000. The TCR beta CDR3 regions were amplified from the RNA transcripts. For the first round of RT-PCR on the TCR CDR3, the HTBI primer set was used together with the Qiagen OneStep RT-PCR kit. TCRdb passed the public sequencing reads through fastp at Q25 and MiXCR, retaining productive beta sequences. Each CDR3 protein gets just one entry, which takes the most common genes and DNA from the rows behind it. This sample is represented by fewer than 650,000 distinct CDR3 sequences; about 45% of them were singletons. Around 47% of the sample rests with the top ten. Sequenced: peripheral blood or thyroid tissue (not recorded which). The receptors shown here come from an adult woman with Graves' disease, either hyperthyroidism or ophthalmopathy (not recorded which).

This clonotype has a handful of counts. The rearrangement joins TRBV2 to TRBJ1-3, with unresolved D. V lost 4 bases and J lost 4, with 14 bases in between. Per the germline V gene, CDR1 is SNHLY and CDR2 is FYNNEI. The CDR3 has 15 residues. The CDR3, as DNA: TGTGCCAGCAGTGCCCAACACGGTACAGGAAACACCATATATTTT. Its translation is CASSAQHGTGNTIYF.

This clonotype showed up many times. The J gene is TRBJ1-5, the V gene TRBV5-4; D is possibly TRBD1 (5 bases). Germline-derived CDR1 and CDR2 are SGHNT and YYREEE (reference sequence). CDR3 size: 15 residues. V was cut by 2 bases and J by 7 bases, with 16 bases left in between. Here the CDR3 DNA reads TGTGCCAGCAGCTTAGGAGGAGGGGAGAACCAGCCCCAGCATTTT. Its protein product is CASSLGGGENQPQHF.

V gene TRBV12-3 or TRBV12-4 combines with J gene TRBJ1-5; the D is unclear. This CDR3 contains 13 residues. V dropped 3 bases and J dropped 6 bases, with 9 bases sitting between them. For the CDR3, the DNA is TGTGCCAGCAGTTTGGTCCGGATTCAGCCCCAGCATTTT. Translation gives CASSLVRIQPQHF.

The V call is TRBV20-1, the J call TRBJ2-7; tentatively, D is TRBD1 or TRBD2 (5 bases each). Per the germline V gene, CDR1 is DFQATT and CDR2 is SNEGSKA (reference sequence). CDR3 length: 11 residues. Trimming left V 5 bases short and J 6 bases short, with 11 bases between. CDR3 nucleotides: TGCAGTGCTGCGGATGGGGGCGAGCAGTACTTC. Translating it yields CSAADGGEQYF.

This chain connects TRBV7-2 to TRBJ2-5; perhaps TRBD1 as D (7 bases). The CDR3 is 15 amino acids. Trimming cost V 1 base and J 2 bases, with 11 bases left between them. Germline V CDR1 and CDR2: SGHTA, FQGNSA. The CDR3 nucleotides are TGTGCCAGCAGCTTAGGGGGGGACAGACAAGAGACCCAGTACTTC. Translating gives CASSLGGDRQETQYF.

The chain employs TRBV7-9 and TRBJ2-7, with D hard to call. This CDR3 contains 14 residues. Trimming shortened V by 5 bases and J by 2 bases, and 13 bases separated the two germline ends. Germline loops: CDR1 SEHNR, CDR2 FQNEAQ (reference sequence). This CDR3 reads CASSHRVRPYEQYF. The CDR3 DNA is TGTGCCAGCAGCCACCGGGTAAGGCCCTACGAGCAGTACTTC.

This clonotype appeared many times. V and J are TRBV5-1 and TRBJ2-7; D may be TRBD1 (7 bases). The V end was cut by 4 bases, the J end by 1 base, with 15 bases between. The germline CDR1 and CDR2 sequences are SGHRS and YFSETQ. This CDR3 region has 15 residues. CDR3 protein: CASSRQGGQSYEQYF. The CDR3 region has the DNA TGCGCCAGCAGCAGGCAGGGGGGCCAGTCCTACGAGCAGTACTTC. Supplemented by reference TRBV5-1 and TRBJ2-7, the full variable domain reads KAGVTQTPRYLIKTRGQQVTLSCSPISGHRSVSWYQQTPGQGLQFLFEYFSETQRNKGNFPGRFSGRQFSNSRSEMNVSTLELGDSALYLCASSRQGGQSYEQYFGPGTRLTVT.

The chain joins TRBV7-3 to TRBJ2-3, with TRBD2 identical over 9 bases. CDR3 length equals 16 residues. Germline lookup yields CDR1 SGHTA and CDR2 FQGTGA. Unmatched junction bases numbered 10, after V lost 5 bases and J lost 4 bases. The CDR3 is CASSPHSGSGSDTQYF. The CDR3 coding sequence is TGTGCCAGCAGCCCCCATAGCGGGAGTGGGTCAGATACGCAGTATTTT.

This chain uses TRBV7-3 with TRBJ1-1; D not certain. Between the trimmed V and J ends, which lost 6 bases and 8 bases, there was a span of 13 bases. The CDR3 runs to 12 residues. Germline V gene data show CDR1 as SGHTA and CDR2 as FQGTGA. This CDR3 is CASSFPGREAFF. For the CDR3, the DNA is TGTGCCAGCAGTTTCCCTGGGAGAGAAGCTTTCTTT.

The chain employs TRBV20-1 and TRBJ2-5; 11 nucleotides align to TRBD2. There are 15 residues in the CDR3. CDR1 is DFQATT, CDR2 SNEGSKA, per germline (reference sequence). Trimming took 4 bases from V and 1 from J; bases not matched to a gene: 5. The CDR3 loop reads CSATSTSGGQETQYF. The CDR3 DNA reads TGCAGTGCTACGTCCACTAGCGGGGGCCAAGAGACCCAGTACTTC.

Ten or more counts support this clonotype. This chain joins TRBV11-2 and TRBJ2-5, with 10 bases that match TRBD2. This CDR3 has 14 amino acids. CDR1 SGHAT and CDR2 FQNNGV come from the germline V gene. J gave up 5 bases and V 5 bases, and 5 bases lay outside the gene matches. The CDR3 DNA reads as TGTGCCAGCAGCCCGGGTAGCGGGAGGGAGACCCAGTACTTC. Its translation is CASSPGSGRETQYF.

This clonotype was recorded many times. The V call is TRBV11-2, the J call TRBJ2-2; either TRBD1 or TRBD2 may fit D (5 bases each). The V and J ends lost 1 base and 7 bases respectively, with 13 bases between them. The germline gives CDR1 SGHAT, CDR2 FQNNGV. The CDR3 sequence is 15 residues long. CDR3 coding DNA: TGTGCCAGCAGCTTAGGCGAAATGAGGGGCGGGGAGCTGTTTTTT. This gives the protein CASSLGEMRGGELFF.

In this sample, this clonotype turned up many times. This chain links TRBV5-1 with TRBJ2-5; 10 bases match TRBD2. V lost 4 bases, J lost 5 bases, and 11 bases stayed unmatched. This CDR3 has 16 amino acids. CDR1 is SGHRS, CDR2 YFSETQ, per germline. CDR3 nucleotides: TGCGCCAGCAGCAATTATCTAGCGGGAGTGGGTGAGACCCAGTACTTC. It codes for CASSNYLAGVGETQYF.

In its sample, this clonotype was seen many times. This chain links TRBV12-3 or TRBV12-4 with TRBJ1-1; TRBD1 agrees at 11 bases. CDR3 length: 15 residues. V was pared by 5 bases and J by 4 bases, with 6 bases of the junction left unmatched. CDR3 sequence: CASSAGTGGSTEAFF. In DNA, the CDR3 is TGTGCCAGCAGTGCCGGGACAGGGGGTAGCACTGAAGCTTTCTTT.

The CDR3 is CSVEFQGGQPQHF. The CDR3 DNA reads as TGCAGCGTTGAATTTCAGGGAGGTCAGCCCCAGCATTTT. The gene calls are TRBV29-1 and TRBJ1-5, with D possibly matching TRBD1 (5 bases). V was pared by 2 bases and J by 6 bases, with 11 bases between. Germline-derived CDR1 and CDR2 are SQVTM and ANQGSEA. The CDR3 is 13 residues long.

The genes are TRBV11-2 and TRBJ1-3, with D unresolved. Per germline, CDR1 SGHAT and CDR2 FQNNGV. Trimming took 1 base from V and 0 from J, leaving 10 bases between them. This CDR3 region has 16 residues. CDR3 sequence reads: CASSLVDLSSGNTIYF. The CDR3 nucleotides read TGTGCCAGCAGCTTAGTAGACCTCAGCTCTGGAAACACCATATATTTT.